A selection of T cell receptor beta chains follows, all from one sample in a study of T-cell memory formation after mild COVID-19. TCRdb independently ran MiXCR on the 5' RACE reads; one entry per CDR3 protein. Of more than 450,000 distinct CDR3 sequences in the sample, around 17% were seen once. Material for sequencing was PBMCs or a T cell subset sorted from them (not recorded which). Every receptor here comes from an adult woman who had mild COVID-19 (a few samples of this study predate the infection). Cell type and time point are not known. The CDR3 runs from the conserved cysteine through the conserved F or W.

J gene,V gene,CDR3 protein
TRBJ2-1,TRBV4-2,CASSQLSGRPSYNEQFF
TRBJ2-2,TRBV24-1,CATSDIGGPGELFF
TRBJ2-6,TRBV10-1,CASSGGGLGPSGANVLTF
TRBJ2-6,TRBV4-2,CASSLLQSSGANVLTF
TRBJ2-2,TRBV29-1,CSVAKPLTGELFF
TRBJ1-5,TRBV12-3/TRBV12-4,CASAGDNQPQHF
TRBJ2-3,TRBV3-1,CASSQDPTSGGLIYTDTQYF
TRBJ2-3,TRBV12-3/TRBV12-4,CASTSHTDTQYF
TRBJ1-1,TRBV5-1,CASSLRTDQDEAFF
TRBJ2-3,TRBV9,CASSPRPGATDTQYF
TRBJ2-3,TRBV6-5,CASSYPQMKGLTDTQYF
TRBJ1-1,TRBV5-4,CASSPDWWTEAFF
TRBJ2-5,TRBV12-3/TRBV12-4,CASSLFGGRETQYF
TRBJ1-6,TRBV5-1,CASSLEPMSSYNSPLHF
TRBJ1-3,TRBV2,CASSDPGSYRNTIYF
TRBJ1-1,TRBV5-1,CASSRDRGGMNTEAFF
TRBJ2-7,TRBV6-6,CASSSSVAGGPGWWVQYF
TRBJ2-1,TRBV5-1,CASSSIPGLAGNEQFF
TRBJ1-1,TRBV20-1,CSARAENTEAFF
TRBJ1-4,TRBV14,CASSQVDRGNEELFF
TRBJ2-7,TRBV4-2,CASSQAPVYEQYF
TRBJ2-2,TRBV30,CAWVARGVNTGELFF